This T cell receptor (beta chain) emerged from a study of CD8+ T cells in alopecia areata. As the sequencing template, cDNA was produced by extracting RNA and reverse transcribing it. Using immunoSEQ multiplex PCR, the repertoire was profiled, and TCRdb retains in-frame clones only, with some absent. This table has roughly 30,000 clones, less than 75% appearing once. PBMCs were stained for CD3, CD4 and CD8, and CD4+ and CD8+ T cells were sorted. This clone showed up just a few times. What it recognizes is unknown. V shed 2 bases, J shed 6 bases, and the junction held 3 bases outside the gene matches. CDR1 is SQVTM, CDR2 ANQGSEA, per germline. The CDR3 runs 13 residues. Points from the study as a whole: Scalp sequencing also captures normal skin's resident alphabeta T cells.

The sample was NKG2D-high CD8+ T cells sorted from blood. The source is a human donor with alopecia areata. The rearrangement links TRBV29-1 to TRBJ1-5, with 8 bases that match TRBD1. The CDR3 reads CSVELQGGQPQHF. The CDR3 DNA follows: TGCAGCGTTGAACTACAGGGGGGTCAGCCCCAGCATTTT.